The entry below describes one T cell receptor (beta chain). Its antigen target is currently unknown. The input lacks base qualities; no much larger clone sits a single base away. The data were taken from a study of T cells in Graves' hyperthyroidism and ophthalmopathy (dated by TCRdb to between 2018 and 2021). In the study overall: Peripheral blood samples were taken at the time of initial diagnosis, prior to any treatment. An independent validation cohort of 18 to 20 hyperthyroidism patients and about 16 patients who later progressed to ophthalmopathy tested prospective prediction of ophthalmopathy. Following sampling, methimazole starting at 30 mg daily was given to hyperthyroidism patients, and high-dose intravenous methylprednisolone was given to ophthalmopathy patients. According to the paper, TCR Vbeta CDR3 sequencing was carried out on around 140 peripheral blood samples, which came from 40 to 45 ophthalmopathy, approximately 78 hyperthyroidism and some 17 progressor patients. The 100 discovery patients were randomly split 7:3 into training and test sets. Thyroid tissue and blood T-cell repertoires from several Graves' hyperthyroidism patients were also compared in the study. A discovery cohort of fewer than 110 patients, about 40 with Graves' ophthalmopathy and about 58 with stable Graves' hyperthyroidism, was used to find distinguishing TCR V-J signatures.

Ophthalmopathy patients had moderately to severely active disease, with a Clinical Activity Score of 3 or more, a NOSPECS grade of 4 or more, and a disease duration of less than 3 months. The study excluded patients with uncontrolled infections, other autoimmune diseases, pregnancy or lactation. Clinical symptoms, serum thyroxine and TRAb, thyroid ultrasound, and orbital computed tomography formed the basis for the diagnoses. PBMCs were isolated from approximately 10 ml of fresh peripheral blood by Ficoll-Paque density gradient centrifugation. Trizol reagent was used to extract total RNA, and RNA quality was then checked on an Agilent 2100 Bioanalyzer. Study-wide findings and limitations: No statistical method was used to set the sample size in advance, and investigators knew the group allocation. Most expanded thyroid clonotypes (frequency above 0.001) were also found in blood, which suggests that blood repertoires may mirror thyroid immune responses. In validation, the model predicted progression to ophthalmopathy with over 65% sensitivity and 72% to 85% specificity, a median of roughly seven months before onset. In cross-validation, a model built on a 13 V-J signature told ophthalmopathy apart from stable hyperthyroidism with approximately 90% sensitivity and about 81% specificity, and in testing the same model reached 80%/75%.

The TCR beta CDR3 regions were amplified from RNA transcripts. A first-round RT-PCR of the TCR CDR3 used the HTBI primer set with the Qiagen OneStep RT-PCR kit. Libraries were constructed in a second round of multiplex PCR, after which size selection and purification were carried out. Sequencing of the libraries was done on an Illumina HiSeq2000 using paired-end 100 bp reads. The original pipeline was this. SOAPnuke was used to process the raw data, throwing out any read that contained adapters or uncalled bases, had a mean Phred below 15, or lacked an exact constant-primer or identifier match. High-quality paired reads were merged with COPE v1.2.5, and unique nucleotide sequences were defined as clonotypes. MiTCR v1.1 was used to align the clonotypes against IMGT TRBV, TRBD and TRBJ reference segments. Only V-J combinations with frequency above 0.0001, covering 99% to 99.2% of repertoires, were analysed. A TCS score was defined as the ratio of F50 (clonal expansion) to E x V (chaos), with BLOSUM62-based TCRdist applied between CDR3 peptides within each V-J. Welch's t-statistics and random forest reduced 450 to 600 V-J features to roughly 13, which were used in a naive Bayes classifier (R e1071). TCRdb itself trimmed the public reads at Q25 with fastp, ran MiXCR and retained productive beta chains. CDR3 protein duplicates are merged, each entry listing the most common genes and DNA. These V and J calls rely on TCRdb rather than the paper's analysis. This sample has some 300,000 distinct CDR3 sequences in its table, and roughly 19% of those were observed once. The ten top clones hold less than 45% of the sample.

V is reduced by 3 bases and J by 8 bases, leaving a spacing of 22 bases between them. Taken from cysteine to phenylalanine, the CDR3 has 17 residues. Of the read, only the CDR3 DNA is kept; its 51 bases are in frame from base 1. Per the germline V gene, MGHRA is the CDR1 and YSYEKL is the CDR2. The clonotype was recovered from a man between 50 and 59 years old with Graves' ophthalmopathy. What was sequenced was blood. The chain is assembled from TRBV4-1 and TRBJ1-4, with an unclear D gene assignment. The CDR3 corresponds to CASSQGGGQPGREKLFF. The DNA reads TGCGCCAGCAGCCAGGGTGGAGGGCAGCCGGGGAGAGAAAAACTGTTTTTT.